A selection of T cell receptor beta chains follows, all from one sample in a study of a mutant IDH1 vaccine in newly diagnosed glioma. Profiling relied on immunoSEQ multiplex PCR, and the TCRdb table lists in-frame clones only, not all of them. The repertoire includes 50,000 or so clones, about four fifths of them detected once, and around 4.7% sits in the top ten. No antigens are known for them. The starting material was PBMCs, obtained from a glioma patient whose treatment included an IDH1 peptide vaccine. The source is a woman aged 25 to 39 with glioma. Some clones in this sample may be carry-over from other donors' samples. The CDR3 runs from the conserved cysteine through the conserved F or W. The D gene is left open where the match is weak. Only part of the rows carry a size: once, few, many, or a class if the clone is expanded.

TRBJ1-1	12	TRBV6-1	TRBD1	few	TGTGCCATCCGACAGGGGTTCCCTGAAGCTTTCTTT	CAIRQGFPEAFF
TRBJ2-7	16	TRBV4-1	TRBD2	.	TGCGCCAGCAGCCCCTCCCGGGACTACTCTACCTACGAGCAGTACTTC	CASSPSRDYSTYEQYF
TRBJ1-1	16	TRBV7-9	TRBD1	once	TGTGCCAGCAGCCCTACTAAGGGGGCGAGGGGGACTGAAGCTTTCTTT	CASSPTKGARGTEAFF
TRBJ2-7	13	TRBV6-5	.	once	TGTGCCAGCAGTTACTCGACCGCACGCGAGCAGTACTTC	CASSYSTAREQYF
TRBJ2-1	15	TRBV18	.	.	TGTGCCAGCTCAGCAACCGGGAGAGTAATCAATGAGCAGTTCTTC	CASSATGRVINEQFF
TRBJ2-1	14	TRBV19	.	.	TGTGCCAGTAGTATTCAAGGGGGGCTTGATGAGCAGTTCTTC	CASSIQGGLDEQFF
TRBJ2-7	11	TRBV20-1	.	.	TGCAGTGTCCCTCGGTTGCAGGGGACGCACTTC	CSVPRLQGTHF
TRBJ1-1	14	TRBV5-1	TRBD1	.	TGCGCCAGCAGCCAACAGGGGATGAACACTGAAGCTTTCTTT	CASSQQGMNTEAFF
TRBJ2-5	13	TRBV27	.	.	TGTGCCAGCAGCCTCTGGGGGGAAGAGACCCAGTACTTC	CASSLWGEETQYF
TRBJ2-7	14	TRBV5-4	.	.	TGTGCCAGCAGCTTACAGGGAATCTCCTACGAGCAGTACTTC	CASSLQGISYEQYF
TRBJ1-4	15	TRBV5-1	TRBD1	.	TGCGCCAGCAGCTTGGGCCCGACAGGGGCTGAAAAACTGTTTTTT	CASSLGPTGAEKLFF
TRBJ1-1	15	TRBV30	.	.	TGTGCCTGGAGTGCAGACACGTCGGCGGGGACTGAAGCTTTCTTT	CAWSADTSAGTEAFF
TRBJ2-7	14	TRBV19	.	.	TGTGCCAGTAGTGGGGCGAAGCAACCCTACGAGCAGTACTTC	CASSGAKQPYEQYF
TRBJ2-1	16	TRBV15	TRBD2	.	TGTGCCACCAGCAGAGATGCGGGAGGGCCTAACATTGAGCAGTTCTTC	CATSRDAGGPNIEQFF
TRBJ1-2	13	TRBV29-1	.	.	TGCAGCGTTGAACGGGAGGATAACTATGGCTACACCTTC	CSVEREDNYGYTF
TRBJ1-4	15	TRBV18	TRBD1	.	TGTGCCAGCTCCCGGAAGGGGGCCATTAATGAAAAACTGTTTTTT	CASSRKGAINEKLFF
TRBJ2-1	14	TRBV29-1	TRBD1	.	TGCAGCGTTGAAGGAGACAGGGGAAACAATGAGCAGTTCTTC	CSVEGDRGNNEQFF
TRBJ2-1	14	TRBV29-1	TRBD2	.	TGCAGCGTTTTTCGCGGGAGCCCCCAGGGTGAGCAGTTCTTC	CSVFRGSPQGEQFF
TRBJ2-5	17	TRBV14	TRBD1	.	TGTGCCAGCAGCCAAGACGTCGGACAGGGGATAGGCGAGACCCAGTACTTC	CASSQDVGQGIGETQYF
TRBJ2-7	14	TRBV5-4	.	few	TGTGCCAGCAGCTCCCCGGGGAGCTCCTACGAGCAGTACTTC	CASSSPGSSYEQYF
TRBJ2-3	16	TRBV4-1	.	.	TGCGCCAGCAGCCAAGCGGTGGGGAAGAGCACAGATACGCAGTATTTT	CASSQAVGKSTDTQYF
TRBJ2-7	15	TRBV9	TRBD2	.	TGTGCCAGCAGCGTAAGTGGGGGAGGGCTTCAGGAGCAGTACTTC	CASSVSGGGLQEQYF
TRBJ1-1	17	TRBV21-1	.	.	TGTGCCAGCAGCAAAGTGGCGCGGGGGGGCGCTGGCACTGAAGCTTTCTTT	CASSKVARGGAGTEAFF
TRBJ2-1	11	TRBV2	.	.	TGTGCCAGCAGTGAAAACAGGGAGCAGTTCTTC	CASSENREQFF
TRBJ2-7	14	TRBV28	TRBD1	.	TGTGCCAGCAGAACCGGGACAGGTAGGCACGAGCAGTACTTC	CASRTGTGRHEQYF
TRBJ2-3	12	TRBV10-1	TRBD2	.	TGCGCCAGCCTCGGGGGCGGGAGGGAGGAGTATTTT	CASLGGGREEYF
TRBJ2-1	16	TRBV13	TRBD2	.	TGTGCCAGCAGCCCCCCAACCGGGACTAGAGGCACTGAGCAGTTCTTC	CASSPPTGTRGTEQFF
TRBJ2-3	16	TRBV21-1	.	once	TGTGCCAGCAGCAAAGAGCCAGGGGGCGTCACAGATACGCAGTATTTT	CASSKEPGGVTDTQYF
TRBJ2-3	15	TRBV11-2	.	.	TGTGCCAGCAGACGAGACAGGTCTGGCACAGATACGCAGTATTTT	CASRRDRSGTDTQYF
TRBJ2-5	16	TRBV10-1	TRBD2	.	TGCGCCAGCAGTCCCTCCGGACTAGCGGGCCAAGAGACCCAGTACTTC	CASSPSGLAGQETQYF
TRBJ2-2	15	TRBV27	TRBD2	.	TGTGCCAGCAGTTTAGCGGGAGTCCACACCGGGGAGCTGTTTTTT	CASSLAGVHTGELFF
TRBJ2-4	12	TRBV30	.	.	TGTGCCTGGAGTGTACTGTTAAACATTCAGTACTTC	CAWSVLLNIQYF
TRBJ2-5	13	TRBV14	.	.	TGTGCCAGCAGCCGGCTCCAGGGGGAGACCCAGTACTTC	CASSRLQGETQYF
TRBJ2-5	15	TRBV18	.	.	TGTGCCAGCTCACCACCGGTGAGGAGAGGAGAGACCCAGTACTTC	CASSPPVRRGETQYF